Listed below are T cell receptor beta chains from one sample, sequenced in a study of cytomegalovirus exposure and HLA in healthy donors. This table comes from immunoSEQ multiplex PCR, and its TCRdb copy is limited to in-frame clones, with some not included. The sample yields approximately 100,000 clones, more than 75% seen once. Source material: PBMCs. These receptors originate from a woman aged 40-49 years in good health and CMV-seronegative. CDR3s include the opening cysteine and the closing phenylalanine or tryptophan. The D gene is left open where the match is weak.

v_gene: TRBV27
d_gene: TRBD2
j_gene: TRBJ2-2
CDR3aa: CASSLGGVYTGELFF
CDR3nt: TGTGCCAGCAGTTTAGGGGGGGTCTACACCGGGGAGCTGTTTTTT

v_gene: TRBV29-1
d_gene: .
j_gene: TRBJ1-1
CDR3aa: CSVPTLNTEAFF
CDR3nt: TGCAGCGTCCCGACACTCAACACTGAAGCTTTCTTT

v_gene: TRBV11-2
d_gene: .
j_gene: TRBJ1-2
CDR3aa: CASSPLQSLNYGYTF
CDR3nt: TGTGCCAGCAGCCCGCTACAGAGCCTGAACTATGGCTACACCTTC

v_gene: TRBV11-2
d_gene: TRBD1
j_gene: TRBJ1-1
CDR3aa: CASSSLRGYTEAFF
CDR3nt: TGTGCCAGCAGCTCCCTCAGGGGGTACACTGAAGCTTTCTTT

v_gene: TRBV28
d_gene: .
j_gene: TRBJ2-5
CDR3aa: CASSPEGDSQETQYF
CDR3nt: TGTGCCAGCAGCCCCGAGGGAGATTCCCAAGAGACCCAGTACTTC

v_gene: TRBV9
d_gene: TRBD2
j_gene: TRBJ2-2
CDR3aa: CASSVPGLADTGELFF
CDR3nt: TGTGCCAGCAGCGTGCCGGGACTAGCTGACACCGGGGAGCTGTTTTTT

v_gene: TRBV28
d_gene: .
j_gene: TRBJ1-5
CDR3aa: CASSLAGINQPQHF
CDR3nt: TGTGCCAGCAGTTTAGCAGGAATCAATCAGCCCCAGCATTTT

v_gene: TRBV7-9
d_gene: .
j_gene: TRBJ1-4
CDR3aa: CASSSGRGANEKLFF
CDR3nt: TGTGCCAGCAGCTCGGGGCGGGGAGCTAATGAAAAACTGTTTTTT

v_gene: TRBV6-5
d_gene: .
j_gene: TRBJ1-2
CDR3aa: CASREDGGGGYTF
CDR3nt: TGTGCCAGCAGGGAAGATGGGGGAGGCGGCTACACCTTC

v_gene: TRBV5-5
d_gene: TRBD1
j_gene: TRBJ2-7
CDR3aa: CASSKGGTGVYEQYF
CDR3nt: TGTGCCAGCAGCAAAGGGGGGACAGGGGTCTACGAGCAGTACTTC

v_gene: TRBV7-2
d_gene: .
j_gene: TRBJ2-2
CDR3aa: CASSPAGTPRTGELFF
CDR3nt: TGTGCCAGCAGCCCCGCCGGGACACCGAGGACCGGGGAGCTGTTTTTT

v_gene: TRBV6-1
d_gene: TRBD1
j_gene: TRBJ1-6
CDR3aa: CASSKDRDFNSPLHF
CDR3nt: TGTGCCAGTTCCAAGGACAGGGATTTTAATTCACCCCTCCACTTT

v_gene: TRBV13
d_gene: TRBD1
j_gene: TRBJ2-1
CDR3aa: CASSIGTGGFFF
CDR3nt: TGTGCCAGCAGCATCGGGACAGGGGGTTTTTTCTTC